The rows below give T cell receptor beta chains drawn from one sample of a study of T-cell memory formation after mild COVID-19. TCRdb fed the 5' RACE reads into MiXCR, producing one record per CDR3 protein. The table records a few hundred thousand distinct CDR3 sequences, 20% to 25% of them present only once. Input material: PBMCs or a T cell subset sorted from them (not recorded which). All receptors derive from an adult woman who had mild COVID-19 (a few samples of this study predate the infection). Cell type and time point are not known. Each CDR3 is given with its conserved first and last residue. Each record gives: V gene, J gene, CDR3 protein.

V: TRBV14
J: TRBJ2-1
CDR3: CASSQARGGLGNEQFF

V: TRBV6-5
J: TRBJ1-1
CDR3: CASSYWTGGDTEAFF

V: TRBV28
J: TRBJ2-1
CDR3: CASSLYLAGGYNEQFF

V: TRBV15
J: TRBJ1-6
CDR3: CATSRAASARSYNSPLHF

V: TRBV7-7
J: TRBJ1-2
CDR3: CASSPIRGAYGYTF

V: TRBV5-1
J: TRBJ1-1
CDR3: CASSSPSGTGGLMNTEAFF

V: TRBV7-2
J: TRBJ1-1
CDR3: CASSREGLMNTEAFF

V: TRBV7-2
J: TRBJ1-2
CDR3: CASSPVLMGGALNGYTF

V: TRBV7-3
J: TRBJ2-5
CDR3: CASSLIRKETQYF

V: TRBV6-6
J: TRBJ2-2
CDR3: CASSSRQSKGRVTGELFF

V: TRBV29-1
J: TRBJ2-4
CDR3: CSVDGGENIQYF

V: TRBV7-9
J: TRBJ1-2
CDR3: CASSLEGGGGYGYTF

V: TRBV20-1
J: TRBJ2-5
CDR3: CSAGLAGVGTQYF

V: TRBV24-1
J: TRBJ2-5
CDR3: CATSDHPGRAGEETQYF

V: TRBV9
J: TRBJ2-4
CDR3: CASSAEGQGNIQYF

V: TRBV5-8
J: TRBJ2-2
CDR3: CASSFLAGPANTGELFF

V: TRBV7-7
J: TRBJ2-1
CDR3: CASSLVVGSSSYNEQFF

V: TRBV7-9
J: TRBJ2-7
CDR3: CASSKGHFPYF

V: TRBV30
J: TRBJ2-1
CDR3: CAWKFSPIEQFF

V: TRBV29-1
J: TRBJ2-7
CDR3: CSARTVDSYEQYF

V: TRBV11-2
J: TRBJ2-4
CDR3: CASSPPGQADIQYF

V: TRBV7-9
J: TRBJ1-3
CDR3: CASSSSSSSPQGTSGNTIYF

V: TRBV27
J: TRBJ2-7
CDR3: CASSLLGEEQYF

V: TRBV5-4
J: TRBJ2-7
CDR3: CASSPPDRHEQYF

V: TRBV7-9
J: TRBJ2-1
CDR3: CASSLRWPSLDEQFF

V: TRBV5-5
J: TRBJ2-2
CDR3: CASSLGGINTGELFF

V: TRBV19
J: TRBJ2-1
CDR3: CASSIDLHNEQFF

V: TRBV29-1
J: TRBJ1-4
CDR3: CSVWDSRNEKLFF

V: TRBV3-1
J: TRBJ1-5
CDR3: CASSQDYPRTANQPQHF

V: TRBV7-3
J: TRBJ1-6
CDR3: CASSSTGIPYNSPLHF

V: TRBV11-2
J: TRBJ2-7
CDR3: CASRLGQGAGNEQYF

V: TRBV10-3
J: TRBJ2-5
CDR3: CAIRGTAQETQYF

V: TRBV2
J: TRBJ1-1
CDR3: CATRTGGPEAFF

V: TRBV6-1
J: TRBJ1-4
CDR3: CASKRQGPEKLFF

V: TRBV20-1
J: TRBJ2-1
CDR3: CSAETGGPYNEQFF

V: TRBV20-1
J: TRBJ1-5
CDR3: CSASMPGGMGNQPQHF

V: TRBV6-4
J: TRBJ1-6
CDR3: CASSDRGRGPGSPLHF

V: TRBV4-2
J: TRBJ2-1
CDR3: CASSQEHLGEQFF

V: TRBV23-1
J: TRBJ2-1
CDR3: CASSQSVQVPNEQFF

V: TRBV7-3
J: TRBJ2-3
CDR3: CASSLSGSPDTQYF

V: TRBV27
J: TRBJ2-7
CDR3: CASTRTGGYEQYF

V: TRBV6-2/TRBV6-3
J: TRBJ2-5
CDR3: CASSPTEETQYF

V: TRBV7-2
J: TRBJ1-1
CDR3: CASSFGTSDGNTEAFF

V: TRBV29-1
J: TRBJ2-5
CDR3: CSTETQYF

V: TRBV7-9
J: TRBJ2-5
CDR3: CASSLADGTKYF

V: TRBV5-1
J: TRBJ1-1
CDR3: CASSLRPDPGGTEAFF

V: TRBV7-2
J: TRBJ1-3
CDR3: CASSAGLLSGNTIYF

V: TRBV29-1
J: TRBJ2-7
CDR3: CSALDSRSYEQYF

V: TRBV6-1
J: TRBJ2-5
CDR3: CASSDGQGAKTQYF

V: TRBV5-4
J: TRBJ2-2
CDR3: CASSSGGANTGELFF

V: TRBV6-5
J: TRBJ2-5
CDR3: CASLPVHTGGGTQYF

V: TRBV6-5
J: TRBJ1-3
CDR3: CASSPEAVLSGNTIYF

V: TRBV5-1
J: TRBJ2-1
CDR3: CASSIYPGQGAGNEQFF

V: TRBV6-2/TRBV6-3
J: TRBJ2-3
CDR3: CASFGRLSTDTQYF